A selection of T cell receptor beta chains follows, all from one sample in a study of blood T cell repertoires in COVID-19. The data were produced by immunoSEQ multiplex PCR, yet TCRdb's version contains in-frame clones alone and is incomplete. The sample lists around 55,000 clones, 90% occurring once. The sequenced sample was peripheral blood. All receptors come from a man aged 55 to 70 with acute or convalescent COVID-19. Each CDR3 is given with its conserved first and last residue. The D gene is left open where the match is weak. Some rows mark clone size as missing; the rest say once, few, many or name a class of expanded clone.

-	15	TRBV4-1	TRBJ1-3	TRBD1	CASSQGPRTGGTIYF	TGCGCCAGCAGCCAAGGCCCTCGGACAGGGGGCACCATATATTTT
-	16	TRBV5-6	TRBJ2-2	TRBD2	CASSYSGRASTGELFF	TGTGCCAGCAGCTATAGCGGGAGGGCCTCAACCGGGGAGCTGTTTTTT
-	16	TRBV11-3	TRBJ2-2	-	CASSRDRRRNTGELFF	TGTGCCAGCAGTCGCGATCGACGGAGGAACACCGGGGAGCTGTTTTTT
-	15	TRBV5-1	TRBJ2-3	TRBD1	CASSLSTQGADTQYF	TGCGCCAGCAGCTTATCAACTCAGGGGGCAGATACGCAGTATTTT
once	14	TRBV3-1/TRBV3-2	TRBJ1-2	-	CASSQVAVNYGYTF	TGTGCCAGCAGCCAAGTAGCCGTGAACTATGGCTACACCTTC
once	14	TRBV10-3	TRBJ2-2	-	CAITEEGNTGELFF	TGTGCCATCACCGAGGAGGGGAACACCGGGGAGCTGTTTTTT
-	15	TRBV2	TRBJ1-5	-	CASSVRGRVDQPQHF	TGTGCCAGCAGTGTGAGAGGCAGGGTAGATCAGCCCCAGCATTTT
-	13	TRBV3-1/TRBV3-2	TRBJ1-1	-	CASSQGDFTEAFF	TGTGCCAGCAGCCAAGGAGATTTCACTGAAGCTTTCTTT
-	17	TRBV9	TRBJ2-7	TRBD2	CASSTPRLGEGSYEQYF	TGTGCCAGCAGCACTCCGAGATTAGGGGAGGGCTCCTACGAGCAGTACTTC
-	15	TRBV7-6	TRBJ1-1	TRBD1	CASSRTGGSGSEAFF	TGTGCCAGCAGCCGGACAGGGGGCTCGGGGAGTGAAGCTTTCTTT
-	16	TRBV3-1/TRBV3-2	TRBJ2-7	-	CASSQVPALSSYEQYF	TGTGCCAGCAGCCAAGTGCCAGCGTTGAGCTCCTACGAGCAGTACTTC
-	13	TRBV19	TRBJ1-5	TRBD1	CASAQGAGQPQHF	TGTGCCAGTGCCCAGGGGGCCGGTCAGCCCCAGCATTTT
-	16	TRBV6-2/TRBV6-3	TRBJ2-1	TRBD2	CASSRPWASGRGEQFF	TGTGCCAGCAGCCGCCCGTGGGCTAGCGGGAGAGGCGAGCAGTTCTTC
once	14	TRBV7-9	TRBJ1-4	-	CASSFGRRGEKLFF	TGTGCCAGCAGCTTCGGGAGACGGGGTGAAAAACTGTTTTTT
-	15	TRBV14	TRBJ1-4	TRBD1	CASRPPGTGNEKLFF	TGTGCCAGCAGACCTCCCGGGACAGGGAATGAAAAACTGTTTTTT
-	14	TRBV29-1	TRBJ2-2	-	CSVEKTGNTGELFF	TGCAGCGTTGAGAAGACAGGGAACACCGGGGAGCTGTTTTTT
-	17	TRBV11-3	TRBJ2-1	TRBD1	CASSFRTGASSYNEQFF	TGTGCCAGCAGCTTCCGGACAGGCGCGAGCTCCTACAATGAGCAGTTCTTC
-	14	TRBV18	TRBJ1-1	-	CASSPSGQNTEAFF	TGTGCCAGCTCACCATCCGGACAGAACACTGAAGCTTTCTTT
-	13	TRBV28	TRBJ1-2	-	CASSSLEGSGYTF	TGTGCCAGCAGTTCGCTGGAGGGGAGCGGCTACACCTTC
-	16	TRBV7-3	TRBJ1-1	-	CASSFIWWRQVTEAFF	TGTGCCAGCAGCTTTATCTGGTGGAGACAGGTAACTGAAGCTTTCTTT
-	13	TRBV9	TRBJ2-5	-	CASSVGLQETQYF	TGTGCCAGCAGCGTAGGACTCCAAGAGACCCAGTACTTC
-	14	TRBV11-2	TRBJ1-1	TRBD1	CASSPPGTGNEAFF	TGTGCCAGCAGCCCCCCCGGGACAGGGAATGAAGCTTTCTTT
-	15	TRBV5-1	TRBJ2-7	-	CASSLGPQGQYEQYF	TGCGCCAGCAGCTTGGGGCCCCAGGGACAATACGAGCAGTACTTC
-	13	TRBV19	TRBJ1-1	TRBD1	CASSINSGTGAFF	TGTGCCAGTAGTATAAACTCCGGGACAGGGGCTTTCTTT
-	13	TRBV5-1	TRBJ1-6	-	CASSSGGESPLHF	TGCGCCAGCAGCTCGGGTGGGGAGTCACCCCTCCACTTT